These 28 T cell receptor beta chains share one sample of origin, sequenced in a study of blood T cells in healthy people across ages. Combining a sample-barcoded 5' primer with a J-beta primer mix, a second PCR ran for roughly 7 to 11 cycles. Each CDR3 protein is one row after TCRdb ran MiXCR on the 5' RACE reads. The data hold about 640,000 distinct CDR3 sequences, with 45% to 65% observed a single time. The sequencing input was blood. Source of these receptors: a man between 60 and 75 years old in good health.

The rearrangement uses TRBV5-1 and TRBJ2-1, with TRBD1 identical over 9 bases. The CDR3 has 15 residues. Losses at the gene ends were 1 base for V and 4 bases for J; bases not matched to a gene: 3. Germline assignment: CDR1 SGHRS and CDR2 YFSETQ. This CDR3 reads CASSLFGTGYNEQFF. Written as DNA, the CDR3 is TGCGCCAGCAGCTTGTTCGGGACAGGGTACAATGAGCAGTTCTTC.

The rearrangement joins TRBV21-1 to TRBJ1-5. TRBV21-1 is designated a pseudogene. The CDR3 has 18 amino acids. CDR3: CASFQPSGLVTLNQPQHF. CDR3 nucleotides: TGTGCCAGCTTCCAACCCTCGGGCCTTGTAACCCTCAATCAGCCCCAGCATTTT.

This CDR3 reads CASSLDLSLAGDNEQFF. CDR3 nucleotide sequence: TGTGCCAGCAGCTTAGATCTTTCACTAGCGGGGGACAATGAGCAGTTCTTC. The rearrangement links TRBV7-9 to TRBJ2-1; 11 nucleotides agree with TRBD2. Germline assignment: CDR1 SEHNR and CDR2 FQNEAQ (reference sequence). The CDR3 extends over 17 amino acids. Trimming cost V 1 base and J 5 bases; bases outside gene matches: 7.

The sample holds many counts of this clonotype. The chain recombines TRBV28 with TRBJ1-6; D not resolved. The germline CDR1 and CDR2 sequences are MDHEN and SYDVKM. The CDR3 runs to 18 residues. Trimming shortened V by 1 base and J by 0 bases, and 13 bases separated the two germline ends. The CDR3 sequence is CASSLSTGLGSYNSPLHF. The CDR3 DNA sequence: TGTGCCAGCAGTTTATCGACCGGCCTCGGCTCCTATAATTCACCCCTCCACTTT.

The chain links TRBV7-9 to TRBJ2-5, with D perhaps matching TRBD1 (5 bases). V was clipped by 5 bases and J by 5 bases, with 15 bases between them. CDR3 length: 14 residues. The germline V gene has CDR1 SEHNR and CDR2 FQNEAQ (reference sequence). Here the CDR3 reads CASSKDNPKETQYF. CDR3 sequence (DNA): TGTGCCAGCAGCAAGGACAACCCTAAGGAGACCCAGTACTTC.

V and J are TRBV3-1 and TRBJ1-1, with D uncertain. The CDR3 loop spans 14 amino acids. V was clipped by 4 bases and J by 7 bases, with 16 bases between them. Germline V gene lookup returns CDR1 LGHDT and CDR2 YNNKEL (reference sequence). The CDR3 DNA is TGTGCCAGCAGCCCAGGACCCCACGCGGGTGAAGCTTTCTTT. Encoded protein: CASSPGPHAGEAFF.

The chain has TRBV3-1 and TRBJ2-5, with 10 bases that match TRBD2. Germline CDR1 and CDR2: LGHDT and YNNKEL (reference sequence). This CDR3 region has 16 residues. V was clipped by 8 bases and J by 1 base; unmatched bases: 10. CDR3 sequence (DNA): TGTGCCAGCGGCCCAGATAGCGGGGGGACCCAAGAGACCCAGTACTTC. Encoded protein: CASGPDSGGTQETQYF.

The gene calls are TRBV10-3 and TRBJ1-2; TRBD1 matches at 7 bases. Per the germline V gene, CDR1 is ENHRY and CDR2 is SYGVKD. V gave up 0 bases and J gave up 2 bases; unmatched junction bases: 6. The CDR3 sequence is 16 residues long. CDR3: CAISESPGGQNYGYTF. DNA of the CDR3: TGTGCCATCAGTGAGTCCCCGGGGGGACAGAACTATGGCTACACCTTC.

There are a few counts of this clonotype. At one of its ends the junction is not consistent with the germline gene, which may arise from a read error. In DNA form, the CDR3 reads TGTGCCAGCAGTCTAGCGGGGAATCTTCCCTACAATGAGCAGTTCTTC. Its translation: CASSLAGNLPYNEQFF. This chain uses TRBV12-3 or TRBV12-4 with TRBJ2-1, with 9 bases identical to TRBD2. The CDR3 spans 16 residues.

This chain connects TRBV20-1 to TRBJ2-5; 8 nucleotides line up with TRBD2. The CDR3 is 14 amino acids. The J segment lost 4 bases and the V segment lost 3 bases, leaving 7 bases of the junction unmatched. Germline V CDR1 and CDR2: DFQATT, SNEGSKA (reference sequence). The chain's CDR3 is CSASPTAGGETQYF. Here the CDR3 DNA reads TGCAGTGCTAGCCCTACGGCGGGGGGAGAGACCCAGTACTTC.

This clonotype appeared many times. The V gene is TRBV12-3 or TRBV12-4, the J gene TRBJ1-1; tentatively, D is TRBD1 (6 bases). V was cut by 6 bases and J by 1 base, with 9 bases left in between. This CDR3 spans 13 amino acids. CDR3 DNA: TGTGCCAGCAGCCCACAGGGGAACACTGAAGCTTTCTTT. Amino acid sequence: CASSPQGNTEAFF.

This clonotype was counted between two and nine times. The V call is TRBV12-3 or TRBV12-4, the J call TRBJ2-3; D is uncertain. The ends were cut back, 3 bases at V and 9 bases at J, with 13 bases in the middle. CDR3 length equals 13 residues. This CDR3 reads CASSFEKTTTQYF. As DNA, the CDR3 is TGTGCCAGCAGTTTTGAGAAGACCACGACGCAGTATTTT.

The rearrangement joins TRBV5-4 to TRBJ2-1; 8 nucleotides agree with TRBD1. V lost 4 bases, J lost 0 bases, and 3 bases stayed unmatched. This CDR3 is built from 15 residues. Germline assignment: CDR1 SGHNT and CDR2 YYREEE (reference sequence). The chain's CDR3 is CASSQGTGSYNEQFF. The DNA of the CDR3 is TGTGCCAGCAGCCAAGGGACAGGCTCCTACAATGAGCAGTTCTTC.

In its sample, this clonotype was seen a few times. In nucleotides, the CDR3 is TGTGCCAGCAGACCGCCGCCGGCGACAGGGGTCAATGAGCAGTTCTTC. Protein: CASRPPPATGVNEQFF. The chain recombines TRBV5-5 with TRBJ2-1; 8 bases line up with TRBD1. CDR1 and CDR2 from the germline V gene are SGHKS and YYEKEE (reference sequence). Germline trimming cut 5 bases from V and 6 bases from J; bases unmatched to any gene: 13. The CDR3 totals 16 residues.

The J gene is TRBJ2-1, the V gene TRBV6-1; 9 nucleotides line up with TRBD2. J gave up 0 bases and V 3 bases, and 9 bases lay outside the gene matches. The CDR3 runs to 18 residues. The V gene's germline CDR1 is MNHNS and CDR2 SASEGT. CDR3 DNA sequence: TGTGCCAGCAGTGATTTAGCGGGGGCCGCAAGCTCCTACAATGAGCAGTTCTTC. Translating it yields CASSDLAGAASSYNEQFF.

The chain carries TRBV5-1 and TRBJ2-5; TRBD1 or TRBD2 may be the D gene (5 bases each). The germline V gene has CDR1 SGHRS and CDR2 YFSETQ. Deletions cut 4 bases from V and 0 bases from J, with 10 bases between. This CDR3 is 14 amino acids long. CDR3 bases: TGCGCCAGCAGCATTGGGACGGACCAAGAGACCCAGTACTTC. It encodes CASSIGTDQETQYF.

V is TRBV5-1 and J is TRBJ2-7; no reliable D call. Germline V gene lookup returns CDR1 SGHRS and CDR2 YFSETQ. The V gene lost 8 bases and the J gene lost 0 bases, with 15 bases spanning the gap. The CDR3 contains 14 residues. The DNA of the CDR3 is TGCGCCAGTAGAGCCCAGGAAAGCTCCTACGAGCAGTACTTC. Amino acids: CASRAQESSYEQYF.

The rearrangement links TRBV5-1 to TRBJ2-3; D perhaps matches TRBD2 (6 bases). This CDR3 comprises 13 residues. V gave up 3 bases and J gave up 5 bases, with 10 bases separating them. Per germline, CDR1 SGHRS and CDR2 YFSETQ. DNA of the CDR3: TGCGCCAGCAGCTCCCCGGGGGTAGATACGCAGTATTTT. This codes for CASSSPGVDTQYF. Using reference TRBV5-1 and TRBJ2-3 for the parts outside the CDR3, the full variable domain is KAGVTQTPRYLIKTRGQQVTLSCSPISGHRSVSWYQQTPGQGLQFLFEYFSETQRNKGNFPGRFSGRQFSNSRSEMNVSTLELGDSALYLCASSSPGVDTQYFGPGTRLTVL.

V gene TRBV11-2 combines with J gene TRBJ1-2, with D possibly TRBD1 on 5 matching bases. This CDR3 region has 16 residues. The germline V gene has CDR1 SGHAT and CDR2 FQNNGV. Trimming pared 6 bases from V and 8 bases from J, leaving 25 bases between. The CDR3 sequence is CASRPGKALTFWGYTF. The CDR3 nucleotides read TGTGCCAGCAGACCAGGGAAAGCCTTAACGTTCTGGGGCTACACCTTC.

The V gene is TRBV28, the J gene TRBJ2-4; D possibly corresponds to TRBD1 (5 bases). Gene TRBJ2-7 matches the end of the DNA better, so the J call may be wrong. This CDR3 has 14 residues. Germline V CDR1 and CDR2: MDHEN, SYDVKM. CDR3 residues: CASSPPGREYEQYF. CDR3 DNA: TGTGCCAGCAGTCCTCCCGGCAGGGAATACGAGCAGTACTTC.

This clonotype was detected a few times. The CDR3 sequence is CASSPEGTGIWDDQYF. The CDR3 region has the DNA TGCGCCAGCAGCCCCGAGGGGACAGGAATATGGGATGACCAGTACTTC. The chain has TRBV5-1 and TRBJ2-5; 8 bases are a match to TRBD1. CDR1 is SGHRS and CDR2 is YFSETQ in the germline V gene. The V segment lost 4 bases and the J segment 10 bases; nucleotides outside the gene matches: 18. The CDR3 is made up of 16 amino acids.

Here the CDR3 DNA reads TGCAGCGTGGGACAGGTAGCCCAACCGAACACCGGGGAGCTGTTTTTT. Encoded protein: CSVGQVAQPNTGELFF. The rearrangement links TRBV29-1 to TRBJ2-2; 8 bases map to TRBD1. There are 16 residues in the CDR3. The V and J ends lost 6 bases and 0 bases, in that order; junction bases with no gene match: 9. Germline V gene lookup returns CDR1 SQVTM and CDR2 ANQGSEA.

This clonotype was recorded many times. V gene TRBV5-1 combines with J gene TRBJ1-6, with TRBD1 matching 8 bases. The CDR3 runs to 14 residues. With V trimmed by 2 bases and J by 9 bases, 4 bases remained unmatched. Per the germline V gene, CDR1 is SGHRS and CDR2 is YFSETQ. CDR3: CASSFDRGSSPLHF. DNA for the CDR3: TGCGCCAGCAGCTTTGACAGGGGTTCTTCACCCCTCCACTTT. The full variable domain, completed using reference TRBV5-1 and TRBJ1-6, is KAGVTQTPRYLIKTRGQQVTLSCSPISGHRSVSWYQQTPGQGLQFLFEYFSETQRNKGNFPGRFSGRQFSNSRSEMNVSTLELGDSALYLCASSFDRGSSPLHFGNGTRLTVT.

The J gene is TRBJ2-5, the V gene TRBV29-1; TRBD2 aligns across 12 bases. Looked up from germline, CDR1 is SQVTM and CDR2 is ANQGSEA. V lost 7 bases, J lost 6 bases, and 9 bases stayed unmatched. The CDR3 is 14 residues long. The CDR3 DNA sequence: TGCAGCGCTATTACTAGCGGGGGGCGGAAGACCCAGTACTTC. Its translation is CSAITSGGRKTQYF.

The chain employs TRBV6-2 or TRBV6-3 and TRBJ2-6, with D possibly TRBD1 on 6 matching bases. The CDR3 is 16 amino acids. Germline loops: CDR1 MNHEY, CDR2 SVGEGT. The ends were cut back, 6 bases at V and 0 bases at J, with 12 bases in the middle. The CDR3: CASSSWTDSGANVLTF. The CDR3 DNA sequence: TGTGCCAGCAGCAGCTGGACAGACTCTGGGGCCAACGTCCTGACTTTC.

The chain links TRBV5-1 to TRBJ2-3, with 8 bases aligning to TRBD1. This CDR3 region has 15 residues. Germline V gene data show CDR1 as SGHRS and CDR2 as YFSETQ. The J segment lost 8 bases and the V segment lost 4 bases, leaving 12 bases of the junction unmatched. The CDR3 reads CASSIGQGDGGTQYF. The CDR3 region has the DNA TGCGCCAGCAGCATAGGACAGGGCGACGGGGGTACGCAGTATTTT.

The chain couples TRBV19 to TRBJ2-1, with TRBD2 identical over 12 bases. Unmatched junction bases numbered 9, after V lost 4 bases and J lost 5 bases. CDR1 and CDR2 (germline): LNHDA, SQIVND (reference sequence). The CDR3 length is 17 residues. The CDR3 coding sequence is TGTGCCAGTAGTAAAATCCCTAGCGGGGGGGCCGACAATGAGCAGTTCTTC. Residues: CASSKIPSGGADNEQFF.

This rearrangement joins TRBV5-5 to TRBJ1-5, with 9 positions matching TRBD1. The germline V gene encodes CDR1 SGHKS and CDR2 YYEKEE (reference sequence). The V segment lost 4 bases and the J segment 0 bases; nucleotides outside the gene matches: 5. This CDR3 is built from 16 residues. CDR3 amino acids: CASSAQGATSNQPQHF. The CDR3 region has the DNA TGTGCCAGCAGCGCACAGGGGGCGACTAGCAATCAGCCCCAGCATTTT.